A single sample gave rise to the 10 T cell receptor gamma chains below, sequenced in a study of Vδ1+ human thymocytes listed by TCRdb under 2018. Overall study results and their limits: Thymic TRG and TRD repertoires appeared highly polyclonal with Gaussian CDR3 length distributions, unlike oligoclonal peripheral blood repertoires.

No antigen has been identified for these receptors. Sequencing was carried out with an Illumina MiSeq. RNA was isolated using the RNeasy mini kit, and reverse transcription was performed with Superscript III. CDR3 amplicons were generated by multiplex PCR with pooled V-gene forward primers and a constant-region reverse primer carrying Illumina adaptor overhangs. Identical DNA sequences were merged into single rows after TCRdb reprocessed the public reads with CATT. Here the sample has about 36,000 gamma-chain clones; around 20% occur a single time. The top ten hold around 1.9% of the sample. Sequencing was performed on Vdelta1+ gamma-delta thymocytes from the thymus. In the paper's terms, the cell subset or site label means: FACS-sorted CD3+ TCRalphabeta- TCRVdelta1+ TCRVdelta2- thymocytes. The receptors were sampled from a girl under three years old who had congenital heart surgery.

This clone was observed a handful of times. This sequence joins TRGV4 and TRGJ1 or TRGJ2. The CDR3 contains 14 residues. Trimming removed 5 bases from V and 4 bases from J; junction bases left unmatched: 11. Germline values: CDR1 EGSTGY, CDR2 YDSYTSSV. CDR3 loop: CATWGMVSYYKKLF. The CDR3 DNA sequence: TGTGCCACCTGGGGGATGGTTTCGTATTATAAGAAACTCTTT.

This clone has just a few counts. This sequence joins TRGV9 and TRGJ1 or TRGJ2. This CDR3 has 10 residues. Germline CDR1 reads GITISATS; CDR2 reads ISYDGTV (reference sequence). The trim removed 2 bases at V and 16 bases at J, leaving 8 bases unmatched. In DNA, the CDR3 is TGTGCCTTGTGGGAGGAAAAAGGTCTCTTT. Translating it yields CALWEEKGLF.

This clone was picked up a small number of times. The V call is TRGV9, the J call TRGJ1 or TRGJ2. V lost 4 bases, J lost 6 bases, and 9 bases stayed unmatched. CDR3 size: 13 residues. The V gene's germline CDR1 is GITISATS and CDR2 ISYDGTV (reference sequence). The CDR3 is CALWDLPPYKKLF. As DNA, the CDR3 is TGTGCCTTGTGGGACCTACCCCCTTATAAGAAACTCTTT.

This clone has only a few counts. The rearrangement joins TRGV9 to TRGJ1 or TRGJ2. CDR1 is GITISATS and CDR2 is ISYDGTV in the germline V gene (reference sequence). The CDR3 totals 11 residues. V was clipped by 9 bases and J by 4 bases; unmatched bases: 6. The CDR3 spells CALAGYYKKLF. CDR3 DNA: TGTGCCTTGGCCGGCTATTATAAGAAACTCTTT.

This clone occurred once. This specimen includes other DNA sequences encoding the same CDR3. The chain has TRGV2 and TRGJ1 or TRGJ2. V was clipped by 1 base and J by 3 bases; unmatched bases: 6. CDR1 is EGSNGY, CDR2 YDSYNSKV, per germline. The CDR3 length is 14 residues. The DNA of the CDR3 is TGTGCCACCTGGGACGGCCTCCCTTATTATAAGAAACTCTTT. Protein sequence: CATWDGLPYYKKLF.

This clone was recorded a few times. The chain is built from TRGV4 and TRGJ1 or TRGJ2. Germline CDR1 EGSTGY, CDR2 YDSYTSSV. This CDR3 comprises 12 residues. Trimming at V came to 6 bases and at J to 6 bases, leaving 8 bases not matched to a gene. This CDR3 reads CATWTTPYKKLF. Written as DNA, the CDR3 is TGTGCCACCTGGACGACCCCTTATAAGAAACTCTTT.

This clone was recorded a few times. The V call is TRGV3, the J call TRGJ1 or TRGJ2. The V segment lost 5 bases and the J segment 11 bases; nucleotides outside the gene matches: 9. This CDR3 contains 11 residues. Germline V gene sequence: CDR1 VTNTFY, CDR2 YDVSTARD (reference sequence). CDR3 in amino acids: CATWGKGEKLF. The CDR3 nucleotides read TGTGCCACCTGGGGCAAGGGCGAGAAACTCTTT.

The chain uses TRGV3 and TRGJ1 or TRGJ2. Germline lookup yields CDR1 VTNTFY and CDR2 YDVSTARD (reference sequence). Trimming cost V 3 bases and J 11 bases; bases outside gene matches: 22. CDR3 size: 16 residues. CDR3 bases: TGTGCCACCTGGGACCCCCCCGGGCGGCGTCGGCTTGAGAAACTCTTT. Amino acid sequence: CATWDPPGRRRLEKLF.

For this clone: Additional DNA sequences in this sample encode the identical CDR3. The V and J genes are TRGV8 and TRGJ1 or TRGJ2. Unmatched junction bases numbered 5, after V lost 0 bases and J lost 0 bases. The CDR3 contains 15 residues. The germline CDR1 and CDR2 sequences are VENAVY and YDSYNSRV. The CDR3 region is CATWDRPGNYYKKLF. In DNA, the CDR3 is TGTGCCACCTGGGATAGGCCTGGGAATTATTATAAGAAACTCTTT.

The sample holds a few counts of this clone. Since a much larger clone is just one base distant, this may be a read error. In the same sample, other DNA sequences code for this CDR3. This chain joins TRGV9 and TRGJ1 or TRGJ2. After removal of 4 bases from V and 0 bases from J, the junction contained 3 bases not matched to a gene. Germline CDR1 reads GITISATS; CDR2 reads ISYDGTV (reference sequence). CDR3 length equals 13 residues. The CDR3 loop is CALWEENYYKKLF. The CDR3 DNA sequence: TGTGCCTTGTGGGAAGAGAATTATTATAAGAAACTCTTT.